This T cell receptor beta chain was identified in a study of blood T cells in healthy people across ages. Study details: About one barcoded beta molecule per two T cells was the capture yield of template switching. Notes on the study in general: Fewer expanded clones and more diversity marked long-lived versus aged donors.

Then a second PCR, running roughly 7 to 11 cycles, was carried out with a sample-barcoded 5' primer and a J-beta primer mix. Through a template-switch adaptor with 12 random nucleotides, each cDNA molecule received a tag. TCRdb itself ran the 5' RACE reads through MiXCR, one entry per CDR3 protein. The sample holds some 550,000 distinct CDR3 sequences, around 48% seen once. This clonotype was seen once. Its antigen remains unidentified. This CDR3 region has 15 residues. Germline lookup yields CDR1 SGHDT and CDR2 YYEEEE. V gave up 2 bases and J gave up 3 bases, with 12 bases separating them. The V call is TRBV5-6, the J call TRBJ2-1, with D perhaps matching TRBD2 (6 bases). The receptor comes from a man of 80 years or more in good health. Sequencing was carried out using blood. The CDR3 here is CASSFRGGNYNEQFF. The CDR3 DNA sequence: TGTGCCAGCAGCTTCCGTGGGGGGAACTACAATGAGCAGTTCTTC.